This T cell receptor beta chain was identified during a study of shared clonotypes between healthy human individuals. This clone was detected a few times. Other DNA sequences in the same sample also yield this CDR3. Here immunoSEQ multiplex PCR was the method, and the copy in TCRdb shows in-frame clones only, minus some. The table lists 2 million to 3 million clones, approximately 92% of them singletons. The sample consisted of naive CD4+ T cells sorted from blood. The subset is: CD45RA+ positively selected. The clonotype comes from a man between 18 and 35 years old in good health.

CDR3 protein: CASSGDRGSEAFF. CDR3 nucleotide sequence: TGTGCCAGCAGTGGGGACAGGGGCTCTGAAGCTTTCTTT. The rearrangement joins TRBV2 to TRBJ1-1; 10 bases match TRBD1. V lost 4 bases and J lost 6; bases outside the gene matches: 2. This CDR3 is 13 amino acids long. The germline CDR1 and CDR2 sequences are SNHLY and FYNNEI.